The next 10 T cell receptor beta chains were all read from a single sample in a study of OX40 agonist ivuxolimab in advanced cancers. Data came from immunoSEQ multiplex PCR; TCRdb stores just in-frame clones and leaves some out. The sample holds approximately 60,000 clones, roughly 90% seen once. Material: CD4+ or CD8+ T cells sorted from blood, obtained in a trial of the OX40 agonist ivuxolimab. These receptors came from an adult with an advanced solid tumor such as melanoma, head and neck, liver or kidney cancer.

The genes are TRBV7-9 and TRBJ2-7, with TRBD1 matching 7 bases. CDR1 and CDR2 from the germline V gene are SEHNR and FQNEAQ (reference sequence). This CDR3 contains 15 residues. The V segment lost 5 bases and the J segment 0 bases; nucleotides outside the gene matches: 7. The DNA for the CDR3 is TGTGCCAGCAGCGGGGGACAGTTAAGCTCCTACGAGCAGTACTTC. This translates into CASSGGQLSSYEQYF.

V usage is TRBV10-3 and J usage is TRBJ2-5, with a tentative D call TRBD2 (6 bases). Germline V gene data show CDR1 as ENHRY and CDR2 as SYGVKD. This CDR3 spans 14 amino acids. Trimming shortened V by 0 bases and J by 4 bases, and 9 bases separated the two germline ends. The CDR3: CAISESSGVETQYF. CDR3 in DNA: TGTGCCATCAGTGAGTCGTCGGGGGTAGAGACCCAGTACTTC.

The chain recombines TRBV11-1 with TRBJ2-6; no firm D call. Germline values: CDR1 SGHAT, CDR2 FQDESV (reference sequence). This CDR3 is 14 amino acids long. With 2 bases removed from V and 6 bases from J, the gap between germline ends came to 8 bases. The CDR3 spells CASSLNNPANVLTF. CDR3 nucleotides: TGTGCCAGCAGCTTAAATAATCCGGCCAACGTCCTGACTTTC.

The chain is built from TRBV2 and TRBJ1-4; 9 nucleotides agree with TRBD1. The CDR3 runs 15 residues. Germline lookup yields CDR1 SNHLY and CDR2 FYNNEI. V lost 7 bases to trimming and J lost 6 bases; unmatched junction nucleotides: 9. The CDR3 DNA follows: TGTGCCAGCATACAGGGGGCGTTGGGTGATGAAAAACTGTTTTTT. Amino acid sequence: CASIQGALGDEKLFF.

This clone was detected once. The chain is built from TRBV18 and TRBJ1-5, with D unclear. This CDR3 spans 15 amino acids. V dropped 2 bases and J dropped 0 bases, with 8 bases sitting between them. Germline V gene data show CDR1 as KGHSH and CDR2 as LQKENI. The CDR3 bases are TGTGCCAGCTCACCATATGAGAGTAGCAATCAGCCCCAGCATTTT. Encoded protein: CASSPYESSNQPQHF.

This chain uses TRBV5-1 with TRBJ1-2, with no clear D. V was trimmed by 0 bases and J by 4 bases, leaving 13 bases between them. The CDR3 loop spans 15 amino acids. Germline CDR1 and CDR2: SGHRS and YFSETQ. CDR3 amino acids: CASSLDGQAGYGYTF. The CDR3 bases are TGCGCCAGCAGCTTGGATGGCCAGGCAGGCTATGGCTACACCTTC.

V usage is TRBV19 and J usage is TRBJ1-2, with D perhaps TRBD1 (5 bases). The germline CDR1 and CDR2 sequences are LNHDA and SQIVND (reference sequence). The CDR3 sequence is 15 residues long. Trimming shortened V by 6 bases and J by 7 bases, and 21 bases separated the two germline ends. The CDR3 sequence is CASSPGGAGSGGYTF. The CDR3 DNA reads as TGTGCCAGTAGCCCCGGAGGGGCAGGGTCTGGTGGCTACACCTTC.

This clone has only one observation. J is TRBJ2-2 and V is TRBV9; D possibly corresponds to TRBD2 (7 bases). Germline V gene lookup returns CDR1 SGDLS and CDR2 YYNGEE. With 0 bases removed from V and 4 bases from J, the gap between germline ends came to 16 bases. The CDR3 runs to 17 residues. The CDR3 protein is CASSVGRGPRGTGELFF. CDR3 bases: TGTGCCAGCAGCGTAGGGCGGGGGCCTCGAGGCACCGGGGAGCTGTTTTTT. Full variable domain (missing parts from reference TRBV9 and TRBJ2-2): DSGVTQTPKHLITATGQRVTLRCSPRSGDLSVYWYQQSLDQGLQFLIQYYNGEERAKGNILERFSAQQFPDLHSELNLSSLELGDSALYFCASSVGRGPRGTGELFFGEGSRLTVL.

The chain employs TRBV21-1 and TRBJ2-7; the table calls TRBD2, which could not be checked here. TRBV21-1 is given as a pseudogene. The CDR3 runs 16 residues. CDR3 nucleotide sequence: TGTGCCAGCAGCAACGTAGCGGGAGGCCCACTCTACGAGCAGTACTTC. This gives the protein CASSNVAGGPLYEQYF.

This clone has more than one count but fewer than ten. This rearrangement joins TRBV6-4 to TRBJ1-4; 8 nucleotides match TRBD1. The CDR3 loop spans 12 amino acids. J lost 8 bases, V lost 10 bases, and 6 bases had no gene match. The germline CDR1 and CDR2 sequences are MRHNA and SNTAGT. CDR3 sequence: CATGGTGEKLFF. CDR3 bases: TGTGCCACGGGGGGGACAGGCGAAAAACTGTTTTTT.